These T cell receptor beta chains were read from a single sample in a study of T cells expressing NK-cell markers. TCRdb reanalyzed the 5' RACE reads, giving one entry per CDR3 protein sequence and no DNA. The listing contains some 190,000 distinct CDR3 sequences. Material for sequencing was blood T cells: a sorted CD56 or NKG2C T cell subset, CD4+ or CD8+ T cells, or bulk PBMC T cells (not recorded which). All receptors derive from a man aged 18-69 years in good health. Each CDR3 is given with its conserved first and last residue. Each record gives: J gene, V gene, CDR3 protein.

j_call: TRBJ2-3; v_call: TRBV11-2; cdr3_aa: CASSLGGLAGSTDTQYF
j_call: TRBJ2-6; v_call: TRBV7-9; cdr3_aa: CASSLPLFPSGANVLTF
j_call: TRBJ2-1; v_call: TRBV28; cdr3_aa: CASSFLAGGPYNEQFF
j_call: TRBJ2-5; v_call: TRBV9; cdr3_aa: CASSVGLSSGGAETQYF
j_call: TRBJ1-2; v_call: TRBV9; cdr3_aa: CASSGPPDYGYTF
j_call: TRBJ1-1; v_call: TRBV7-9; cdr3_aa: CASSPTTGTGEAFF
j_call: TRBJ2-3; v_call: TRBV24-1; cdr3_aa: CATSEGTSGDTQYF
j_call: TRBJ1-2; v_call: TRBV20-1; cdr3_aa: CSADQGDNYGYTF
j_call: TRBJ1-1; v_call: TRBV7-9; cdr3_aa: CASSEKQVLIRTEAFF
j_call: TRBJ2-1; v_call: TRBV19; cdr3_aa: CASSVWMGDNNEQFF
j_call: TRBJ1-1; v_call: TRBV19; cdr3_aa: CASSLSGAYTEAFF
j_call: TRBJ2-7; v_call: TRBV10-2; cdr3_aa: CASSEWAGGYAQEQYF
j_call: TRBJ2-5; v_call: TRBV11-2; cdr3_aa: CASSLDFSPQETQYF
j_call: TRBJ2-3; v_call: TRBV6-5; cdr3_aa: CASSYFPGQNTDTQYF
j_call: TRBJ1-1; v_call: TRBV5-5; cdr3_aa: CASSPFWGRWTEAFF
j_call: TRBJ2-1; v_call: TRBV6-1; cdr3_aa: CASRQGQGGYHEQFF
j_call: TRBJ2-3; v_call: TRBV12-3/TRBV12-4; cdr3_aa: CASLGGGARTDTQYF
j_call: TRBJ2-5; v_call: TRBV28; cdr3_aa: CASSAAVLQETQYF
j_call: TRBJ2-1; v_call: TRBV27; cdr3_aa: CASTTPGQGHNEQFF
j_call: TRBJ1-1; v_call: TRBV15; cdr3_aa: CATEEGADTEAFF
j_call: TRBJ2-2; v_call: TRBV7-2; cdr3_aa: CASSKAMGPSNTGELFF